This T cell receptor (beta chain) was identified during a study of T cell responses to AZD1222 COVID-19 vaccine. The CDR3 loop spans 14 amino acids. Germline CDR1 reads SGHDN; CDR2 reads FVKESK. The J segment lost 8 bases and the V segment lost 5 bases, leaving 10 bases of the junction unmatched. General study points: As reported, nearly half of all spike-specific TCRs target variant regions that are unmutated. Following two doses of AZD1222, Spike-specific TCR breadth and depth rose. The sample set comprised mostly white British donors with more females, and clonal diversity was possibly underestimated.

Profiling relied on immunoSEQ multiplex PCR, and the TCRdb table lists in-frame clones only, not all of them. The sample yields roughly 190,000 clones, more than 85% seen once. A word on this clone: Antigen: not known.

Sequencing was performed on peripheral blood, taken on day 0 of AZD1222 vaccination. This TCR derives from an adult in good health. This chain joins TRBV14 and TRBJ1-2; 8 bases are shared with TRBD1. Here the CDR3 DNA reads TGTGCCAGCAGCGCCCAGACAGGGGCGGGGGGCTACACCTTC. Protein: CASSAQTGAGGYTF.